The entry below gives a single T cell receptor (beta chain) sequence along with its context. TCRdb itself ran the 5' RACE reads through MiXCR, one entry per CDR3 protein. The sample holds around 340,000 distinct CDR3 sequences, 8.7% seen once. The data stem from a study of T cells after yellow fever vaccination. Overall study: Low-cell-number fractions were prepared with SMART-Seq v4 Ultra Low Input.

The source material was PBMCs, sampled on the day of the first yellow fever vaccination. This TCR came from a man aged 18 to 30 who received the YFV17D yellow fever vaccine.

In DNA, the CDR3 is TGCGCCAGCCGGGACCCTGGAGGGACTGAAGCTTTCTTT. It specifies CASRDPGGTEAFF. The chain recombines TRBV5-1 with TRBJ1-1, with TRBD1 as a possible D gene (5 bases). V was clipped by 7 bases and J by 5 bases, with 15 bases between them. Per germline, CDR1 SGHRS and CDR2 YFSETQ. The CDR3 spans 13 residues.